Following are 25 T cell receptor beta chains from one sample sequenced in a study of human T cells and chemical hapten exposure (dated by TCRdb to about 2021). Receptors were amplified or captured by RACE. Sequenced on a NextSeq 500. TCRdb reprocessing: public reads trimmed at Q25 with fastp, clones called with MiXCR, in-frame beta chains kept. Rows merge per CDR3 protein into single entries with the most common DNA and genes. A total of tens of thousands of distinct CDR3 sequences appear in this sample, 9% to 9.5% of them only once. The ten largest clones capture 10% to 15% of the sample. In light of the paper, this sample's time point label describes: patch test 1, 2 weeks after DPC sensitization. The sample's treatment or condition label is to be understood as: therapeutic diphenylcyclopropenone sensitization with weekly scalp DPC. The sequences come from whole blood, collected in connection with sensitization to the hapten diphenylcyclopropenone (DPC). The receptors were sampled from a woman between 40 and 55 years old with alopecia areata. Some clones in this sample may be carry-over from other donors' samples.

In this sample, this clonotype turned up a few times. In DNA form, the CDR3 reads TGTGCCAGCAGTCCACGAGGGACAGGACTAAATCAGCCCCAGCATTTT. Protein product: CASSPRGTGLNQPQHF. The chain recombines TRBV28 with TRBJ1-5; 8 bases are a match to TRBD1. V was pared by 5 bases and J by 4 bases, with 10 bases of the junction left unmatched. Germline V lookup: CDR1 MDHEN, CDR2 SYDVKM. The CDR3 length is 16 residues.

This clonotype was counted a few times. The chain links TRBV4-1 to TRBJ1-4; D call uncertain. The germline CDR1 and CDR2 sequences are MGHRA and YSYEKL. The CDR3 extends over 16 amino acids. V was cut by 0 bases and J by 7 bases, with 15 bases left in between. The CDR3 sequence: CASSQDSRKRGEKLFF. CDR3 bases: TGCGCCAGCAGCCAAGATAGTAGGAAACGCGGTGAAAAACTGTTTTTT.

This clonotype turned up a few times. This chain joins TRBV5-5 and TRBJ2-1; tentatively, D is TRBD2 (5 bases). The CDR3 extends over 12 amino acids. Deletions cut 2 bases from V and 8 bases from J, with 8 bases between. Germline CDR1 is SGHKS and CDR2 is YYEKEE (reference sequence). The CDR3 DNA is TGTGCCAGCAGCTTCGCGGAGGATGAGCAGTTCTTC. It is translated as CASSFAEDEQFF.

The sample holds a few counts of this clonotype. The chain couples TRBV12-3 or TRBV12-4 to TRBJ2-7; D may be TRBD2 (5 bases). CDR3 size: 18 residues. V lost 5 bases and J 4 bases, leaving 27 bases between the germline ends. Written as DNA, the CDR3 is TGTGCCAGCAGTCCACTATCCGGCCTCCTAGCCGCCCCTTACGAGCAGTACTTC. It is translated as CASSPLSGLLAAPYEQYF.

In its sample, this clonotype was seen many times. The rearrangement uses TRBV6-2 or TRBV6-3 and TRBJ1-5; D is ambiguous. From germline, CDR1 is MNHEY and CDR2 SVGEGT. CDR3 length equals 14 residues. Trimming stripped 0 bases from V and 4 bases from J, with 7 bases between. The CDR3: CASSYSSRNQPQHF. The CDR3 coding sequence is TGTGCCAGCAGTTACTCGAGTCGAAATCAGCCCCAGCATTTT.

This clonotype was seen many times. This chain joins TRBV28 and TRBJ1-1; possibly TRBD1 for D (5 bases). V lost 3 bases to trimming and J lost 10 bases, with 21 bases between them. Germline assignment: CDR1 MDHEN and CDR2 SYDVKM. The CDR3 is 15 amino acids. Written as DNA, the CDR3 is TGTGCCAGCAGTTTCGGACCTGGGACTACCCTTGGAGCTTTCTTT. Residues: CASSFGPGTTLGAFF.

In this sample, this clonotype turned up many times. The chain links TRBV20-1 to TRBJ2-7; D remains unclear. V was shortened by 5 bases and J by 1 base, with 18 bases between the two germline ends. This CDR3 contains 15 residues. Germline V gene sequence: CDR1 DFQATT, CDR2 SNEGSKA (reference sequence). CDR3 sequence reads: CSAGNPNPTSYEQYF. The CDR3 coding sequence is TGCAGTGCTGGAAATCCAAACCCGACTTCCTACGAGCAGTACTTC.

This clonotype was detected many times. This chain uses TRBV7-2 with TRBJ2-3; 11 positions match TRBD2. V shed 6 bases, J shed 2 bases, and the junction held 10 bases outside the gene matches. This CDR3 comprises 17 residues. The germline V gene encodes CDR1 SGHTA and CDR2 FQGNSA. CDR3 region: CASSTPGLAVPTDTQYF. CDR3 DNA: TGTGCCAGCAGTACTCCGGGACTAGCGGTTCCCACAGATACGCAGTATTTT. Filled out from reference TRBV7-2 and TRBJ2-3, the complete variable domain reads GAGVSQSPSNKVTEKGKDVELRCDPISGHTALYWYRQSLGQGLEFLIYFQGNSAPDKSGLPSDRFSAERTGGSVSTLTIQRTQQEDSAVYLCASSTPGLAVPTDTQYFGPGTRLTVL.

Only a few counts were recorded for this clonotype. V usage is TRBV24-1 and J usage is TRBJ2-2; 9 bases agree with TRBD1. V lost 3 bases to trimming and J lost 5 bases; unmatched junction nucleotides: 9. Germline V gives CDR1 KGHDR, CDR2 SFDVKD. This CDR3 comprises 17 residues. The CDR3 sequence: CATSDPWDRDATGELFF. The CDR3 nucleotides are TGTGCCACCAGTGATCCCTGGGACAGGGACGCAACCGGGGAGCTGTTTTTT.

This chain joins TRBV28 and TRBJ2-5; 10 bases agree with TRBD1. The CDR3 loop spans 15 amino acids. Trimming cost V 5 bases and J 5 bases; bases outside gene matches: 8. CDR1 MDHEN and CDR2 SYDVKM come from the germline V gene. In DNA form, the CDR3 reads TGTGCCAGCAGTCAAAAGACAGGGGGCCCTGAGACCCAGTACTTC. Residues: CASSQKTGGPETQYF.

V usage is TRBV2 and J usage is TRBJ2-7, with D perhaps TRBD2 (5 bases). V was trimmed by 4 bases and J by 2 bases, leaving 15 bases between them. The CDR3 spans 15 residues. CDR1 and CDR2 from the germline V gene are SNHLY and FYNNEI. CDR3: CASSGATGSPYEQYF. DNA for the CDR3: TGTGCCAGCAGTGGAGCTACGGGGTCTCCCTACGAGCAGTACTTC.

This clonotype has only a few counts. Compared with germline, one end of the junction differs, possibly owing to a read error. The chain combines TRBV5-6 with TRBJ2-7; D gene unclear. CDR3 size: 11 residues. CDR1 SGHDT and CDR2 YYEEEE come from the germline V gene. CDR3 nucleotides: TGTGCCAGCACCCACGGAGCACTCTTAAGCTTC. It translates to CASTHGALLSF.

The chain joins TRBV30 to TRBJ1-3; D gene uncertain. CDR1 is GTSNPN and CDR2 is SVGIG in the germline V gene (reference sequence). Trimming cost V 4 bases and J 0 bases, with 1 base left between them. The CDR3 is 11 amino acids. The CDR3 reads CAWTSGNTIYF. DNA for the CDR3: TGTGCCTGGACCTCTGGAAACACCATATATTTT.

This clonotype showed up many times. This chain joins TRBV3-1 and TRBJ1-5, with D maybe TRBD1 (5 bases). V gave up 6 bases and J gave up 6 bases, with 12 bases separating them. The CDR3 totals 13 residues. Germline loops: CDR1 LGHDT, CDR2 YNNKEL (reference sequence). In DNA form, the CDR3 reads TGTGCCAGCAGTCCAAAAAGGGGTCAGCCCCAGCATTTT. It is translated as CASSPKRGQPQHF.

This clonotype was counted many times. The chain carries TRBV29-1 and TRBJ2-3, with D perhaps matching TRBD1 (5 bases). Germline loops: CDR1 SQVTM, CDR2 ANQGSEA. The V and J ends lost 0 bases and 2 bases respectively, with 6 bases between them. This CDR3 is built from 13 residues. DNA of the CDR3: TGCAGCGTTGAAGACAGGGTCACAGATACGCAGTATTTT. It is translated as CSVEDRVTDTQYF.

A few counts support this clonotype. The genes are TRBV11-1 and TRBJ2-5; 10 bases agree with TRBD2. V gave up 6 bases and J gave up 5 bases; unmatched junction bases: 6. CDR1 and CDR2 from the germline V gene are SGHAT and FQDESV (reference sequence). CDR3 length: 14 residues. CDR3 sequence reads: CASSLGLAVETQYF. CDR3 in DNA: TGTGCCAGCAGTCTTGGACTAGCGGTTGAGACCCAGTACTTC.

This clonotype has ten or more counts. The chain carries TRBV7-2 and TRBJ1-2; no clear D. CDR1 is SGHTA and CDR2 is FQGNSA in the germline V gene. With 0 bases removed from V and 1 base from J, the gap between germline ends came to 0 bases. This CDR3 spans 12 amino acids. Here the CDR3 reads CASSLANYGYTF. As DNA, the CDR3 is TGTGCCAGCAGCTTAGCTAACTATGGCTACACCTTC.

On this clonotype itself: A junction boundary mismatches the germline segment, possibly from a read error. The CDR3 sequence is CASGEGWGHSNQPQHF. The DNA for the CDR3 is TGTGCCAGCGGTGAGGGTTGGGGTCATAGCAATCAGCCCCAGCATTTT. The V and J genes are TRBV6-1 and TRBJ1-5; D not certain. The CDR3 sequence is 16 residues long. CDR1 is MNHNS, CDR2 SASEGT, per germline.

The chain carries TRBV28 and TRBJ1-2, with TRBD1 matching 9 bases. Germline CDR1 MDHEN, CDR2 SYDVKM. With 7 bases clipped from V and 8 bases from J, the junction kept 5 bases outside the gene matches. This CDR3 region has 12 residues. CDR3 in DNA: TGTGCCAGCACCCGACAGGGGGACGGCTACACCTTC. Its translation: CASTRQGDGYTF.

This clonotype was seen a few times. Here the CDR3 reads CAWRNRLYPYNEQFF. For the CDR3, the DNA is TGTGCCTGGAGGAACCGACTTTACCCCTACAATGAGCAGTTCTTC. The V gene is TRBV30, the J gene TRBJ2-1; no clear D. This CDR3 has 15 amino acids. Per the germline V gene, CDR1 is GTSNPN and CDR2 is SVGIG (reference sequence). V was shortened by 3 bases and J by 2 bases, with 14 bases between the two germline ends. Looking up the rest from reference TRBV30 and TRBJ2-1 gives the full variable domain: SQTIHQWPATLVQPVGSPLSLECTVEGTSNPNLYWYRQAAGRGLQLLFYSVGIGQISSEVPQNLSASRPQDRQFILSSKKLLLSDSGFYLCAWRNRLYPYNEQFFGPGTRLTVL.

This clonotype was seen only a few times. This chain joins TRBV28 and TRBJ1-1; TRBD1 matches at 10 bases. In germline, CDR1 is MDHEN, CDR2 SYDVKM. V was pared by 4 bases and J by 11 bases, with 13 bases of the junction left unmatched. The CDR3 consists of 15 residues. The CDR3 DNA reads TGTGCCAGCAGTTATCGTATGGCCTGGACAGGGGGGGCTTTCTTT. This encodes CASSYRMAWTGGAFF.

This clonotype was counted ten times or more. Written as DNA, the CDR3 is TGCGCCAGCAGCTTGGAGGGGGGCGAGACCCAGTACTTC. This encodes CASSLEGGETQYF. V and J are TRBV5-1 and TRBJ2-5; perhaps D is TRBD1 or TRBD2 (6 bases each). Trimming removed 0 bases from V and 5 bases from J, with 8 bases in between. Germline CDR1 SGHRS, CDR2 YFSETQ. The CDR3 has 13 residues.

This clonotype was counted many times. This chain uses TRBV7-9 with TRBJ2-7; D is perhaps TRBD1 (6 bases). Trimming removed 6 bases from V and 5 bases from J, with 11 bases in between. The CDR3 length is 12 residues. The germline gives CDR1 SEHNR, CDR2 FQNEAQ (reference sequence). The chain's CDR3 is CASRTQGDEQYF. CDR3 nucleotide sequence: TGTGCCAGCAGGACACAGGGAGACGAGCAGTACTTC. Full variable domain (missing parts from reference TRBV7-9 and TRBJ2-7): DTGVSQNPRHKITKRGQNVTFRCDPISEHNRLYWYRQTLGQGPEFLTYFQNEAQLEKSRLLSDRFSAERPKGSFSTLEIQRTEQGDSAMYLCASRTQGDEQYFGPGTRLTVT.

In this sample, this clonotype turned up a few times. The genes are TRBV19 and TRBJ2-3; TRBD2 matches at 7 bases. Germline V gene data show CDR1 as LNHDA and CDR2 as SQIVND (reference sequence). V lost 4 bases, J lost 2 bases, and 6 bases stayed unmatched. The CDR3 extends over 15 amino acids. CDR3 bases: TGTGCCAGTAGTACTCAAGCGGGGATCACAGATACGCAGTATTTT. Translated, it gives CASSTQAGITDTQYF.

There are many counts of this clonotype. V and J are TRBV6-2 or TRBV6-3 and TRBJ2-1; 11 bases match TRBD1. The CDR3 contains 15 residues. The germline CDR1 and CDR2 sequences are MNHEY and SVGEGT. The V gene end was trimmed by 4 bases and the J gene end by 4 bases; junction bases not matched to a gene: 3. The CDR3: CASSSGTGGYNEQFF. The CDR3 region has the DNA TGTGCCAGCAGTTCCGGGACAGGGGGGTACAATGAGCAGTTCTTC.